The clone carrying this T cell receptor (beta chain) was observed a handful of times. Antigen unknown. Sample time point: week 23, last vaccination. Vaccination used 300 ug of mutant IDH1 20-mer peptide per dose, with topical imiquimod. New WHO grade 3 or 4 IDH1-mutant, ATRX-lost astrocytomas were present in all donors. The data stem from a study of a mutant IDH1 vaccine in newly diagnosed glioma. Study summary: Vaccines were begun 4-6 weeks after radiotherapy alone, or with temozolomide cycles. Whole-study findings and limits: Induction of immune responses by the vaccine occurred in more than 85% of patients.

Using immunoSEQ multiplex PCR, the repertoire was profiled, and TCRdb retains in-frame clones only, with some absent. The repertoire holds tens of thousands of clones, with over 70% as singletons. The length of the CDR3 is 13 residues. Germline-derived CDR1 and CDR2 are MNHEY and SVGAGI. The ends were cut back, 7 bases at V and 2 bases at J, with 11 bases in the middle. The chain has TRBV6-5 and TRBJ1-2; D gene unclear. The material was PBMCs, obtained from a glioma patient whose treatment included an IDH1 peptide vaccine. The TCR originated in a woman between 35 and 50 years old with glioma. Some clones in this sample may be carry-over from other donors' samples. CDR3 residues: CASTPTGNYGYTF. Written as DNA, the CDR3 is TGTGCCAGCACCCCAACGGGGAACTATGGCTACACCTTC.